This T cell receptor beta chain came from a study of CD8+ T cells in alopecia areata. For the study at large: Treated patients were given 5 to 10 mg oral tofacitinib twice daily.

Sequencing relied on a cDNA template that was reverse transcribed from extracted RNA. Using immunoSEQ multiplex PCR, the repertoire was profiled, and TCRdb retains in-frame clones only, with some absent. The repertoire includes some 190,000 clones, roughly 60% of them detected once, and approximately 1% sits in the top ten. The treatment denotes: oral pan-JAK inhibitor, 5-10 mg twice daily. It was from alopecia areata patients that lesional scalp punch biopsies and peripheral blood were collected. Turning to this clone: No antigen is known for it.

General study findings and limits: Possibly as an HLA-related effect, TCR sharing across patients appeared less clear than in mice.

The clonotype was recovered from a human donor with alopecia areata. Sequenced here: CD4+ T cells sorted from blood, sampled at week 24, from a patient treated with tofacitinib.

In DNA form, the CDR3 reads TGTGCCAGTAGTATCAGCAAGGGGTACAATCAGCCCCAGCATTTT. This sequence encodes CASSISKGYNQPQHF. This chain links TRBV19 with TRBJ1-5, with D tentatively TRBD1 (5 bases). Trimming took 3 bases from V and 3 from J, leaving 12 bases between them. Germline CDR1 and CDR2: LNHDA and SQIVND (reference sequence). The CDR3 is 15 amino acids.